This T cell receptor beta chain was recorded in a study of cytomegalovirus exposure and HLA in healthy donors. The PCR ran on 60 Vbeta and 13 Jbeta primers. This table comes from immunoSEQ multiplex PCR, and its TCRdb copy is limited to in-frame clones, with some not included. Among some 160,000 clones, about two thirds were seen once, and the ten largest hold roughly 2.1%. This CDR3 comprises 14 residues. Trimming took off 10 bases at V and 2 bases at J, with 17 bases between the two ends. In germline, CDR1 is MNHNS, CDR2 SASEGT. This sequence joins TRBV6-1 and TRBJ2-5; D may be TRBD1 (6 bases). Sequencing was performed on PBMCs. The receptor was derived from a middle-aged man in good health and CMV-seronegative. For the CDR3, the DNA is TGTGCCATCTCGGGACGCAGGGGACAAGAGACCCAGTACTTC. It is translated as CAISGRRGQETQYF.